These 14 T cell receptor beta chains originate from one sample sequenced in a study of cytomegalovirus exposure and HLA in healthy donors. The PCR used 60 Vbeta and 13 Jbeta primers. Repertoires were generated with immunoSEQ multiplex PCR, while TCRdb's copy carries only in-frame clones and drops some. The sample lists approximately 59,000 clones; about two thirds were seen once. The specimen sequenced was PBMCs. These receptors were collected from a man aged 35-49 years in good health and CMV-seropositive.

This chain links TRBV4-2 with TRBJ2-1; 7 bases are a match to TRBD2. This CDR3 has 15 amino acids. V lost 0 bases, J lost 10 bases, and 9 bases stayed unmatched. CDR1 LGHNA and CDR2 YNFKEQ come from the germline V gene. The CDR3 loop reads CASSQDQSGVREQFF. Written as DNA, the CDR3 is TGTGCCAGCAGCCAAGATCAGAGCGGGGTCAGAGAGCAGTTCTTC.

The rearrangement joins TRBV5-1 to TRBJ2-3, with 11 nucleotides matching TRBD1. V shed 4 bases and J 4 bases; nucleotides not matched to a gene: 8. This CDR3 spans 16 amino acids. Germline CDR1 reads SGHRS; CDR2 reads YFSETQ. Here the CDR3 reads CASSARWGQGADTQYF. CDR3 coding DNA: TGCGCCAGCAGCGCACGGTGGGGACAGGGGGCAGATACGCAGTATTTT.

In regard to this clone: Other DNA sequences of this sample code for an identical CDR3. This chain links TRBV4-3 with TRBJ2-3; 7 nucleotides line up with TRBD2. The germline CDR1 and CDR2 sequences are LGHNA and YSLEER. The CDR3 runs 16 residues. The V gene end was trimmed by 4 bases and the J gene end by 0 bases; junction bases not matched to a gene: 7. CDR3 in DNA: TGCGCCAGCAGCCCCCGGGCGGGGGTCAGCACAGATACGCAGTATTTT. This encodes CASSPRAGVSTDTQYF.

CDR3 nucleotide sequence: TGTGCCTGGAGTCCGGAGACTAGCGGGAGATACAATGAGCAGTTCTTC. Translated, it gives CAWSPETSGRYNEQFF. The rearrangement joins TRBV30 to TRBJ2-1, with 12 nucleotides matching TRBD2. V trimming: 2 bases; J trimming: 4 bases; junction bases outside the gene matches: 6. CDR1 GTSNPN and CDR2 SVGIG come from the germline V gene (reference sequence). The CDR3 runs to 16 residues.

CDR3 coding DNA: TGTGCCAGCATGAGTGGGGCGGGAGGGCCTCGAGGCAATGAGCAGTTCTTC. As protein: CASMSGAGGPRGNEQFF. J is TRBJ2-1 and V is TRBV9, with 9 bases matching TRBD2. The V gene end was trimmed by 6 bases and the J gene end by 6 bases; junction bases not matched to a gene: 16. Germline lookup yields CDR1 SGDLS and CDR2 YYNGEE. The CDR3 has 17 amino acids.

This clone turned up a few times. The chain combines TRBV11-2 with TRBJ2-3; D may be TRBD2 (7 bases). Germline V lookup: CDR1 SGHAT, CDR2 FQNNGV. Trimming cost V 5 bases and J 3 bases, with 15 bases left between them. The CDR3 sequence is 15 residues long. The CDR3 region is CASSRGAQGTDTQYF. The DNA of the CDR3 is TGTGCCAGCAGCCGGGGGGCCCAGGGGACAGATACGCAGTATTTT.

The chain recombines TRBV27 with TRBJ1-5, with D possibly TRBD1 on 5 matching bases. Germline lookup yields CDR1 MNHEY and CDR2 SMNVEV (reference sequence). The CDR3 is 14 residues long. V gave up 3 bases and J gave up 0 bases, with 6 bases separating them. For the CDR3, the DNA is TGTGCCAGCAGTTTCGGGGGTAGCAATCAGCCCCAGCATTTT. As protein: CASSFGGSNQPQHF.

As to this clone: Other DNA sequences in the same sample also yield this CDR3. The V and J genes are TRBV18 and TRBJ2-2; 11 positions agree with TRBD2. CDR1 is KGHSH, CDR2 LQKENI, per germline. This CDR3 is 16 amino acids long. V was clipped by 3 bases and J by 2 bases; unmatched bases: 2. DNA for the CDR3: TGTGCCAGCTCACCCGGGACTAGCGGAAACACCGGGGAGCTGTTTTTT. Amino acid sequence: CASSPGTSGNTGELFF.

The chain is built from TRBV11-3 and TRBJ2-1; 9 bases line up with TRBD2. This CDR3 is 15 amino acids long. V lost 5 bases, J lost 6 bases, and 8 bases stayed unmatched. Germline CDR1 SGHNT, CDR2 YENEEA. The CDR3 sequence: CASSDRGRGVNEQFF. The DNA of the CDR3 is TGTGCCAGCAGCGACCGCGGGAGGGGAGTCAATGAGCAGTTCTTC. The full variable domain, rest sourced from reference TRBV11-3 and TRBJ2-1, is EAGVVQSPRYKIIEKKQPVAFWCNPISGHNTLYWYLQNLGQGPELLIRYENEEAVDDSQLPKDRFSAERLKGVDSTLKIQPAELGDSAVYLCASSDRGRGVNEQFFGPGTRLTVL.

The rearrangement uses TRBV6-6 and TRBJ2-7, with TRBD2 as a possible D gene (6 bases). Germline V gives CDR1 MNHNY, CDR2 SVGAGI (reference sequence). V gave up 2 bases and J gave up 5 bases, with 10 bases separating them. The CDR3 length is 13 residues. The CDR3 reads CASSYPPGDEQYF. CDR3 coding DNA: TGTGCCAGCAGTTACCCGCCGGGGGACGAGCAGTACTTC.

This clone is medium-sized (0.01 to 0.1%) in the sample. The genes are TRBV18 and TRBJ2-7; D not resolved. Per germline, CDR1 KGHSH and CDR2 LQKENI. V was cut by 3 bases and J by 2 bases, with 5 bases left in between. The CDR3 runs to 12 residues. CDR3 sequence: CASSPAAYEQYF. CDR3 DNA: TGTGCCAGCTCACCGGCGGCCTACGAGCAGTACTTC.

V gene TRBV30 combines with J gene TRBJ1-3; D is possibly TRBD1 (6 bases). V was pared by 4 bases and J by 2 bases, with 9 bases between. This CDR3 has 13 residues. Germline V gives CDR1 GTSNPN, CDR2 SVGIG (reference sequence). CDR3 in amino acids: CAWKQGAGNTIYF. The DNA for the CDR3 is TGTGCCTGGAAACAGGGAGCTGGAAACACCATATATTTT.

The genes are TRBV6-1 and TRBJ2-3; 8 bases line up with TRBD1. The CDR3 extends over 14 amino acids. Looked up from germline, CDR1 is MNHNS and CDR2 is SASEGT. Trimming at V came to 5 bases and at J to 4 bases, leaving 5 bases not matched to a gene. CDR3: CASSLRTGPDTQYF. The CDR3 DNA reads TGTGCCAGCAGTCTACGGACAGGGCCAGATACGCAGTATTTT.

In regard to this clone: A read error may account for a junction end that differs from germline. V is TRBV7-7 and J is TRBJ2-1, with 8 bases that match TRBD1. Germline-derived CDR1 and CDR2 are SSHAT and FNYEAQ (reference sequence). There are 16 residues in the CDR3. CDR3 loop: CASSPMQGAAYNEQFF. CDR3 nucleotide sequence: TGTGCTAGCAGCCCAATGCAGGGGGCCGCTTACAATGAGCAGTTCTTC. The complete variable domain, with remaining parts taken from reference TRBV7-7 and TRBJ2-1, reads GAGVSQSPRYKVTKRGQDVTLRCDPISSHATLYWYQQALGQGPEFLTYFNYEAQPDKSGLPSDRFSAERPEGSISTLTIQRTEQRDSAMYRCASSPMQGAAYNEQFFGPGTRLTVL.